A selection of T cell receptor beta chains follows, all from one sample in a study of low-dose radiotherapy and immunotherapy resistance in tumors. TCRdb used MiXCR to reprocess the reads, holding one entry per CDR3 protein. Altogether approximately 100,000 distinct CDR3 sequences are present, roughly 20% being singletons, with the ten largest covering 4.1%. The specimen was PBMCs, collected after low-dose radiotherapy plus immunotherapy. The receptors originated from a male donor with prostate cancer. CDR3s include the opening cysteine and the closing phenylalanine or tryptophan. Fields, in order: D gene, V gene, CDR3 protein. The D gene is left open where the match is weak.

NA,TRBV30,CAWSVGGGAPRGADTQYF
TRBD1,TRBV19,CASSSGQGVYWGNQPQHF
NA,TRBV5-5,CASSRQSSYNEQFF
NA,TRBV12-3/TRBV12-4,CASSLGTAYQETQYF
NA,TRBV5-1,CASSLGRGFQETQYF
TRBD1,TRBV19,CASSIGGTGGGGELFF
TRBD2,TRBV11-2,CASSLWAGGHSDTQYF
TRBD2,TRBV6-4,CASSDSSGADTQYF
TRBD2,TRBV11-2,CASRGSGGGDQETQYF
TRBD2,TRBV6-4,CASSVRTSGGKDTQYF
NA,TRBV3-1,CASSQRSTSRSTDTQYF
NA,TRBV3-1,CASSQDLTEDRTQYF
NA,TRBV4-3,CASSQEVSRTGANVLTF